This TCR beta chain was identified during a study of T cell changes during pregnancy in multiple sclerosis. The CDR3 consists of 16 residues. V lost 0 bases to trimming and J lost 8 bases; unmatched junction nucleotides: 9. CDR1 and CDR2 from the germline V gene are SGDLS and YYNGEE. Assay: immunoSEQ multiplex PCR; the TCRdb copy retains only in-frame clones and omits some. Among about 40,000 clones listed, roughly 90% were seen once. The sample in question was CD8+ T cells from peripheral blood mononuclear cells, obtained in the third trimester of pregnancy. The TCR was taken from a female donor with multiple sclerosis, enrolled in a pregnancy study. V is TRBV9 and J is TRBJ2-1; 9 nucleotides match TRBD2. Written as DNA, the CDR3 is TGTGCCAGCAGCGTAGTGGTAGCGGGGGCGACAGATGAGCAGTTCTTC. This sequence encodes CASSVVVAGATDEQFF.